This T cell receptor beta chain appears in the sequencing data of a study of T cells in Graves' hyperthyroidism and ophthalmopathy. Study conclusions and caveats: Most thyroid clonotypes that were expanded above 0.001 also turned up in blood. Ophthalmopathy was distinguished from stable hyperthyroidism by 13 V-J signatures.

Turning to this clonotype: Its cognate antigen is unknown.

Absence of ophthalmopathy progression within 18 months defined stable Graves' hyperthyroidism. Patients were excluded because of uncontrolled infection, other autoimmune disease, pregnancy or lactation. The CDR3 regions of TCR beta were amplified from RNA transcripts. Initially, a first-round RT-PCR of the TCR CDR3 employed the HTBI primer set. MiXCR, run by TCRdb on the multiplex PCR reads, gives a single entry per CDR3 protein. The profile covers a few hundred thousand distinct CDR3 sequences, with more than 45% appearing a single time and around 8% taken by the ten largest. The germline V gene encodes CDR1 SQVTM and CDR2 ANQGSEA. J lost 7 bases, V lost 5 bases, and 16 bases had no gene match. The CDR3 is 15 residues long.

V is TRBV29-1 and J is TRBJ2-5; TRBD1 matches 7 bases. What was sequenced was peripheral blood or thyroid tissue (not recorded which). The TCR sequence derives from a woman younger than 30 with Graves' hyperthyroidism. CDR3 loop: CSVRAGGVTRGTQYF. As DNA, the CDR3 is TGCAGCGTTAGGGCAGGGGGAGTTACTCGAGGGACCCAGTACTTC. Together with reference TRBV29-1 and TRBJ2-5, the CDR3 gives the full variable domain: SAVISQKPSRDICQRGTSLTIQCQVDSQVTMMFWYRQQPGQSLTLIATANQGSEATYESGFVIDKFPISRPNLTFSTLTVSNMSPEDSSIYLCSVRAGGVTRGTQYFGPGTRLLVL.